Each of the 27 T cell receptor beta chains below was sequenced from the same sample in a study of STAT5B mutations in CD4+ large granular lymphocyte leukemia. The repertoire was sequenced with immunoSEQ multiplex PCR; TCRdb's copy has only in-frame clones and lacks some. The table lists 25,000 to 35,000 clones, 74% of them singletons. Sequencing input: CD4+ T cells from blood buffy coats. The receptors originated from a human donor in good health.

This sequence joins TRBV5-1 and TRBJ2-3; 11 bases are shared with TRBD2. The CDR3 consists of 17 residues. CDR1 is SGHRS, CDR2 YFSETQ, per germline. With V trimmed by 0 bases and J by 4 bases, 7 bases remained unmatched. CDR3 DNA: TGCGCCAGCAGCTTGGCCGTGACTAGCGGGGCTGCAGATACGCAGTATTTT. Protein sequence: CASSLAVTSGAADTQYF.

CDR3 coding DNA: TGCAGCGCCACAGCCGAGGGGTATGGCTACACCTTC. This codes for CSATAEGYGYTF. The V gene is TRBV29-1, the J gene TRBJ1-2, with D tentatively TRBD1 (5 bases). The CDR3 length is 12 residues. V gave up 7 bases and J gave up 5 bases, with 14 bases separating them. CDR1 is SQVTM and CDR2 is ANQGSEA in the germline V gene.

There are a few counts of this clone. Other DNA sequences in the sample encode the same CDR3. This rearrangement joins TRBV19 to TRBJ2-3; tentatively, D is TRBD2 (6 bases). V lost 5 bases to trimming and J lost 0 bases, with 9 bases between them. Germline CDR1 and CDR2: LNHDA and SQIVND (reference sequence). The CDR3 has 14 amino acids. CDR3 amino acids: CASSLSGSTDTQYF. The CDR3 DNA follows: TGTGCCAGTAGTCTGAGCGGGAGCACAGATACGCAGTATTTT.

V usage is TRBV2 and J usage is TRBJ2-3; tentatively, D is TRBD1 (5 bases). With 9 bases removed from V and 3 bases from J, the gap between germline ends came to 16 bases. The CDR3 covers 14 residues. Germline CDR1 and CDR2: SNHLY and FYNNEI. Here the CDR3 reads CASLRDLSTDTQYF. DNA of the CDR3: TGTGCCAGTCTCAGGGATCTCTCTACAGATACGCAGTATTTT.

This clone was found once. V usage is TRBV18 and J usage is TRBJ2-3; D not resolved. The germline V and J ends were trimmed by 3 bases and 6 bases, with 7 bases remaining between them. The CDR3 has 12 amino acids. Germline V gives CDR1 KGHSH, CDR2 LQKENI. CDR3 amino acids: CASSPLGDTQYF. The CDR3 coding sequence is TGTGCCAGCTCACCTTTGGGGGATACGCAGTATTTT.

The chain combines TRBV7-9 with TRBJ2-7; no reliable D call. There are 14 residues in the CDR3. Looked up from germline, CDR1 is SEHNR and CDR2 is FQNEAQ (reference sequence). The V end lost 1 base, the J end lost 7 bases, and 14 bases lay between the germline ends. The CDR3: CASSLGGSLGEQYF. The CDR3 DNA is TGTGCCAGCAGCTTAGGAGGATCTTTGGGGGAGCAGTACTTC.

V gene TRBV27 combines with J gene TRBJ2-7, with 10 bases lining up with TRBD2. The trim removed 7 bases at V and 2 bases at J, leaving 8 bases unmatched. The germline gives CDR1 MNHEY, CDR2 SMNVEV (reference sequence). The CDR3 has 15 residues. The CDR3 loop is CASIKSGTSAYEQYF. CDR3 DNA: TGTGCCAGCATTAAATCCGGGACTAGCGCCTACGAGCAGTACTTC.

The chain has TRBV6-5 and TRBJ1-5; D call uncertain. CDR1 MNHEY and CDR2 SVGAGI come from the germline V gene. The CDR3 runs 14 residues. V lost 6 bases and J lost 0, with 9 bases in between. CDR3 nucleotide sequence: TGTGCCAGCAGCCAAGAGAATAGCAATCAGCCCCAGCATTTT. Its protein product is CASSQENSNQPQHF.

CDR3 amino acids: CATRSAGTTYNSPLHF. Here the CDR3 DNA reads TGTGCCACCCGCTCCGCCGGGACTACTTATAATTCACCCCTCCACTTT. This chain joins TRBV5-4 and TRBJ1-6; D possibly corresponds to TRBD1 (5 bases). Trimming cost V 9 bases and J 4 bases, with 20 bases left between them. This CDR3 spans 16 amino acids. Germline CDR1 SGHNT, CDR2 YYREEE (reference sequence).

V gene TRBV7-6 combines with J gene TRBJ2-5, with 7 bases that match TRBD1. Per germline, CDR1 SGHVS and CDR2 FNYEAQ. J gave up 7 bases and V 5 bases, and 13 bases lay outside the gene matches. This CDR3 contains 15 residues. The CDR3 DNA sequence: TGTGCCAGCAGCCCCTCGTCGGGACAGATTTTGACCCAGTACTTC. Translated: CASSPSSGQILTQYF.

The CDR3 DNA follows: TGTGCCAGCAGCACTTTCAATGCGAATGAGCAGTTCTTC. It yields the protein CASSTFNANEQFF. The chain couples TRBV7-2 to TRBJ2-1; D remains unclear. This CDR3 contains 13 residues. Trimming removed 5 bases from V and 7 bases from J, with 12 bases in between. Per germline, CDR1 SGHTA and CDR2 FQGNSA.

The chain carries TRBV4-3 and TRBJ2-7; D unresolved. V lost 0 bases, J lost 2 bases, and 14 bases lay in between. Per germline, CDR1 LGHNA and CDR2 YSLEER. This CDR3 has 16 amino acids. The CDR3 sequence is CASSQEILPPTYEQYF. For the CDR3, the DNA is TGCGCCAGCAGCCAAGAAATTCTCCCCCCCACCTACGAGCAGTACTTC.

The chain carries TRBV7-2 and TRBJ2-7; D might be TRBD1 or TRBD2, each matching 5 bases. This CDR3 region has 14 residues. V lost 3 bases, J lost 2 bases, and 11 bases lay in between. Germline CDR1 SGHTA, CDR2 FQGNSA. The CDR3 nucleotides read TGTGCCAGCAGCTTTGGGACGGGTACCTACGAGCAGTACTTC. Protein sequence: CASSFGTGTYEQYF.

This chain uses TRBV28 with TRBJ1-1; D not certain. V gave up 7 bases and J gave up 7 bases, with 13 bases separating them. The CDR3 is 12 residues long. Germline V CDR1 and CDR2: MDHEN, SYDVKM. In DNA, the CDR3 is TGTGCCAGCAACGGCCTCTCGGTTGAAGCTTTCTTT. This translates into CASNGLSVEAFF.

This chain links TRBV5-1 with TRBJ2-1; 16 nucleotides align to TRBD2. The junction had 18 bases not matched to a gene; V was cut back by 5 bases and J by 13 bases. The CDR3 has 18 amino acids. Germline V gene lookup returns CDR1 SGHRS and CDR2 YFSETQ. The CDR3 loop reads CASRSVPGLAGGPQGQFF. The CDR3 DNA is TGCGCCAGCAGATCAGTCCCGGGACTAGCGGGAGGGCCTCAGGGCCAGTTCTTC.

This clone was counted a few times. V usage is TRBV28 and J usage is TRBJ1-2; TRBD1 might be the D (5 bases). The CDR3 covers 12 residues. Germline V gives CDR1 MDHEN, CDR2 SYDVKM. V gave up 10 bases and J gave up 7 bases, with 16 bases separating them. Here the CDR3 DNA reads TGTGCCACCTCGACAGCAGGGAGTGGCTACACCTTC. It specifies CATSTAGSGYTF.

This clone was seen only a few times. V is TRBV5-5 and J is TRBJ1-1, with 7 bases aligning to TRBD1. There are 16 residues in the CDR3. V was clipped by 5 bases and J by 0 bases; unmatched bases: 10. Germline CDR1 is SGHKS and CDR2 is YYEKEE (reference sequence). The CDR3 DNA follows: TGTGCCAGCAGATGGGACAGCCCGTTGATGAACACTGAAGCTTTCTTT. Amino acids: CASRWDSPLMNTEAFF.

Details on this clone: Here the CDR3 omits its conserved ending phenylalanine or tryptophan, so a read error is the likely source. The limits of the CDR3 on the DNA are not certain, so only TCRdb's listed CDR3 is given. The rearrangement uses TRBV7-8 and TRBJ2-7; the table calls TRBD2, which could not be checked here. The length of the CDR3 is 13 amino acids, counting both ends. Germline CDR1 is SGHVS and CDR2 is FQNEAQ. CDR3 loop: CASSLGTDSAPSI.

This chain joins TRBV6-6 and TRBJ2-3; D is undetermined. Trimming took 8 bases from V and 6 from J, leaving 18 bases between them. Germline assignment: CDR1 MNHNY and CDR2 SVGAGI (reference sequence). The CDR3 is 14 residues long. CDR3: CASWREPSPDTQYF. The CDR3 DNA sequence: TGTGCCAGCTGGAGAGAACCTAGTCCCGATACGCAGTATTTT.

This clone was seen a handful of times. V usage is TRBV11-2 and J usage is TRBJ2-7, with 12 bases identical to TRBD2. The CDR3 length is 15 residues. V was pared by 5 bases and J by 3 bases, with 5 bases of the junction left unmatched. The germline V gene encodes CDR1 SGHAT and CDR2 FQNNGV. DNA of the CDR3: TGTGCCAGCAGCCCAAGGACTAGCGGGGACTACGAGCAGTACTTC. It specifies CASSPRTSGDYEQYF.

This chain connects TRBV6-5 to TRBJ1-3; tentatively, D is TRBD1 (6 bases). From germline, CDR1 is MNHEY and CDR2 SVGAGI. CDR3 length equals 15 residues. Trimming removed 2 bases at V and 0 bases at J, with 8 bases between. The CDR3 sequence is CASSYDRYSGNTIYF. As DNA, the CDR3 is TGTGCCAGCAGTTACGACAGGTACTCTGGAAACACCATATATTTT.

The chain uses TRBV6-1 and TRBJ1-5; D unresolved. Between the trimmed V and J ends, which lost 0 bases and 5 bases, there was a span of 5 bases. Per germline, CDR1 MNHNS and CDR2 SASEGT. There are 13 residues in the CDR3. The chain's CDR3 is CASSEALYQPQHF. The DNA for the CDR3 is TGTGCCAGCAGTGAAGCCCTTTATCAGCCCCAGCATTTT.

V and J are TRBV14 and TRBJ2-1; the D gene is possibly TRBD2 (5 bases). Between the trimmed V and J ends, which lost 1 base and 0 bases, there was a span of 10 bases. Germline V gene data show CDR1 as SGHDN and CDR2 as FVKESK. This CDR3 has 16 residues. The DNA of the CDR3 is TGTGCCAGCAGCCAAGTTCGACTATCCTCCTACAATGAGCAGTTCTTC. Encoded protein: CASSQVRLSSYNEQFF.

This chain links TRBV5-4 with TRBJ1-4; possibly TRBD1 for D (5 bases). Deletions cut 2 bases from V and 2 bases from J, with 13 bases between. The CDR3 loop spans 16 amino acids. The V gene's germline CDR1 is SGHNT and CDR2 YYREEE (reference sequence). The CDR3 reads CASSLTQGFTNEKLFF. The CDR3 bases are TGTGCCAGCAGCTTAACGCAGGGATTCACTAATGAAAAACTGTTTTTT.

This chain uses TRBV30 with TRBJ1-1, with D uncertain. The germline V gene encodes CDR1 GTSNPN and CDR2 SVGIG (reference sequence). V lost 0 bases, J lost 4 bases, and 15 bases lay in between. There are 15 residues in the CDR3. As DNA, the CDR3 is TGTGCCTGGAGTGTATCGGCACGTTTGGGCACTGAAGCTTTCTTT. It is translated as CAWSVSARLGTEAFF.

V gene TRBV29-1 combines with J gene TRBJ2-1; TRBD2 matches 15 bases. The length of the CDR3 is 15 residues. Germline lookup yields CDR1 SQVTM and CDR2 ANQGSEA. V trimming: 2 bases; J trimming: 7 bases; junction bases outside the gene matches: 3. DNA of the CDR3: TGCAGCGTTGAAAGGGGACTAGCGGGGGGTAATGAGCAGTTCTTC. Protein sequence: CSVERGLAGGNEQFF.

The chain has TRBV9 and TRBJ1-3; no firm D call. CDR1 is SGDLS, CDR2 YYNGEE, per germline. This CDR3 is built from 13 residues. V was shortened by 1 base and J by 0 bases, with 2 bases between the two germline ends. CDR3: CASSVSSGNTIYF. CDR3 nucleotide sequence: TGTGCCAGCAGCGTATCCTCTGGAAACACCATATATTTT. The full variable domain, with the rest looked up from reference TRBV9 and TRBJ1-3, is DSGVTQTPKHLITATGQRVTLRCSPRSGDLSVYWYQQSLDQGLQFLIQYYNGEERAKGNILERFSAQQFPDLHSELNLSSLELGDSALYFCASSVSSGNTIYFGEGSWLTVV.